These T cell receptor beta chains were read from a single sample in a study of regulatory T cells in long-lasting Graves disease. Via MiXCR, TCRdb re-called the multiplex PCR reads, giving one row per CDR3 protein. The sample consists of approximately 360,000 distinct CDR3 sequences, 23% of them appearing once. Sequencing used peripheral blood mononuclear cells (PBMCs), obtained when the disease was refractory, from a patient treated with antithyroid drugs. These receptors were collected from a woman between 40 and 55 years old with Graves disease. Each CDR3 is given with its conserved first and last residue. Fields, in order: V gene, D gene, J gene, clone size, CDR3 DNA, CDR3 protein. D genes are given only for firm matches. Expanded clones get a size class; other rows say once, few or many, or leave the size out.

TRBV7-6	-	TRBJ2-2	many	TGTGCCAGCAGCTTAGTAGGGACAATTAACACCGGGGAGCTGTTTTTT	CASSLVGTINTGELFF
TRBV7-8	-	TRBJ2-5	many	TGTGCCAGCAGTCCAGGGCGGATCCAAGAGACCCAGTACTTC	CASSPGRIQETQYF
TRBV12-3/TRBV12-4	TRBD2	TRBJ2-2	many	TGTGCCAGCAGCGTCGGGGGGACCGGGGAGCTGTTTTTT	CASSVGGTGELFF
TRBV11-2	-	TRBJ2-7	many	TGTGCCAGCAGCTGGGGACCCCCCTACGAGCAGTACTTC	CASSWGPPYEQYF
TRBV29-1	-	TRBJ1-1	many	TGCAGCGTCGGGCCCGGCAAGAGCGCTGAAGCTTTCTTT	CSVGPGKSAEAFF
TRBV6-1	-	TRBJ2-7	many	TGTGCCAGCGTGGACCGCTCGGGATACGAGCAGTACTTC	CASVDRSGYEQYF
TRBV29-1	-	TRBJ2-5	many	TGCAGCGTAGATAGAGGGAGAGGGATGGGAAGAGAGACCCAGTACTTC	CSVDRGRGMGRETQYF
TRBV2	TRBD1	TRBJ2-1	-	TGTGCCAGCAGGGGGGACAGGGGGGTATTCAATGAGCAGTTCTTC	CASRGDRGVFNEQFF
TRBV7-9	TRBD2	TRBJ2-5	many	TGTGCCAGCAGCTACCCGGGGGGGGAGGCATCGGAGACCCAGTACTTC	CASSYPGGEASETQYF
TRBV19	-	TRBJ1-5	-	TGTGCCAGTAGTCGGTCGGGATCGACCTATCAGCCCCAGCATTTT	CASSRSGSTYQPQHF
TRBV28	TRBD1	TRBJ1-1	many	TGTGCCAGCAGTCCTGGACAGGTGATAATGAACACTGAAGCTTTCTTT	CASSPGQVIMNTEAFF
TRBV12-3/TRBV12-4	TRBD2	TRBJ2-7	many	TGTGCCAGCAGTTTTAGTCTAGCGGGGGCCTACGAGCAGTACTTC	CASSFSLAGAYEQYF
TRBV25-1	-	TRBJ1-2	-	TGTGCCAGCAGTGAAGGGACCGTATATGGCTACACCTTC	CASSEGTVYGYTF
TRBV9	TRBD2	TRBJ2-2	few	TGTGCCAGCAGCCCGGGACTAGCGGGAGCGGCCGGGGAGCTGTTTTTT	CASSPGLAGAAGELFF
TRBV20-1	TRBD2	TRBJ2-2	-	TGCAGTGCTCTCCCTAGCGGGGGAGTGACCGGGGAGCTGTTTTTT	CSALPSGGVTGELFF
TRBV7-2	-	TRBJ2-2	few	TGTGCCAGCAGCCGGGTAGCAGGTTCTGGCACCGGGGAGCTGTTTTTT	CASSRVAGSGTGELFF
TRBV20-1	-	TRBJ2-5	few	TGCAGTGCTGTAGAGGGTCTAGCGAAAGAGACCCAGTACTTC	CSAVEGLAKETQYF
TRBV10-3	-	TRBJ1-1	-	TGTGCCATCAGTGAGTCGTCTCGGGCGAACACTGAAGCTTTCTTT	CAISESSRANTEAFF
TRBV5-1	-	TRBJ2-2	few	TGCGCCAGCAGCTTGGGCCTCCCCGGGGAGCTGTTTTTT	CASSLGLPGELFF
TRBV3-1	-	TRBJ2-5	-	TGTGCCAGCAGCCAAGATCTTGTAAGCGGAATCCAAGAGACCCAGTACTTC	CASSQDLVSGIQETQYF
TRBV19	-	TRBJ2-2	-	TGTGCCAGTAGTATGGGGACTGCGAACACCGGGGAGCTGTTTTTT	CASSMGTANTGELFF
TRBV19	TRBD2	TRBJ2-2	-	TGTGCCAGTAGTATCCCCGGGAGGGCCGACGGGGAGCTGTTTTTT	CASSIPGRADGELFF
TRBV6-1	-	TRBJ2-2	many	TGTGCCAGCAGCGGTACATCCGGGACAAAGAACACCGGGGAGCTGTTTTTT	CASSGTSGTKNTGELFF
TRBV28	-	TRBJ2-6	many	TGTGCCAGCAGGGAGAGCCAACTCTCTGGGGCCAACGTCCTGACTTTC	CASRESQLSGANVLTF
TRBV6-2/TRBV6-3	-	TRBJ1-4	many	TGTGCCAGCAGTTACTCGAACTCGGGGCTTAATGAAAAACTGTTTTTT	CASSYSNSGLNEKLFF
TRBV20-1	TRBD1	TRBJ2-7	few	TGCAGTGCTAGAGACCCACATGGACAGGGGATCGAATACGAGCAGTGCTTC	CSARDPHGQGIEYEQCF
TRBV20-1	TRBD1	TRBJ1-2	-	TGCAGTGCTGACAGGACAGGGGGTAACTATGGCTACACCTTC	CSADRTGGNYGYTF
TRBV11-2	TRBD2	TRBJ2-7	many	TGTGCCAGCAGTTTATGGCTAGCGGGAGTCGGCGAGCAGTACTTC	CASSLWLAGVGEQYF
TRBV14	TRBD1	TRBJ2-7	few	TGTGCCAGCAGCCAAGTTGGACAGGGGTTAATCTCCTACGAGCAGTACTTC	CASSQVGQGLISYEQYF
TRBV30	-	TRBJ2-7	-	TGTGCCTGGAGTCCGATACCCTACGAGCAGTACTTC	CAWSPIPYEQYF
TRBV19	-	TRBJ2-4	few	TGTGCCAGTAGTCCAGGGGTTCGGAACATTCAGTACTTC	CASSPGVRNIQYF
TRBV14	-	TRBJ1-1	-	TGTGCCAGCAGCCGGATCTCAGGGGTGGGATTCACTGAAGCTTTCTTT	CASSRISGVGFTEAFF
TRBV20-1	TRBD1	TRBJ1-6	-	TGCAGTGCTAGATCTCCGACAGGGAGGAATTCACCCCTCCACTTT	CSARSPTGRNSPLHF
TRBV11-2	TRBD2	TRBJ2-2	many	TGTGCCAGCAGCATCTCCGGGACTAGCCCCGGGGAGCTGTTTTTT	CASSISGTSPGELFF
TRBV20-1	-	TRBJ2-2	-	TGCAGTGCTAGCAATGTAGGAATAGGCGGGTACACCGGGGAGCTGTTTTTT	CSASNVGIGGYTGELFF
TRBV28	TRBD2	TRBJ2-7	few	TGTGCCAGCAGCCAAGCCGCTAGCGGGAGGCCGTGGGATTACGAGCAGTACTTC	CASSQAASGRPWDYEQYF
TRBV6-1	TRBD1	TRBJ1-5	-	TGTGCCAGCAGTGTTGGGGACAGGGACCTGCCCCAGCATTTT	CASSVGDRDLPQHF
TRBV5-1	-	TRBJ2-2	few	TGCGCCAGCAGCGATCGGGGGACCTCGCCCGGGGAGCTGTTTTTT	CASSDRGTSPGELFF
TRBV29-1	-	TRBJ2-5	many	TGCAGCGTTGATGTAACAGGGAACCTCCAAGAGACCCAGTACTTC	CSVDVTGNLQETQYF